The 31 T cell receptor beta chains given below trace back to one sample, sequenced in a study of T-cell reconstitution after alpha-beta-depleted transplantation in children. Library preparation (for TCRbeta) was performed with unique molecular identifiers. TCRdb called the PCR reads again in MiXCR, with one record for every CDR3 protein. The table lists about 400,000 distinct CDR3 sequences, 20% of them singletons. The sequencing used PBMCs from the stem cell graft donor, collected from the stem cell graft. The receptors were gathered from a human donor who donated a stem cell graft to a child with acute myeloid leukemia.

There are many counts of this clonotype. CDR3 in DNA: TGTGCCAGCAGCGAAGGCAGGGCTACCGAGCAGTACTTC. Its translation is CASSEGRATEQYF. V gene TRBV6-2 or TRBV6-3 combines with J gene TRBJ2-7, with a possible D match to TRBD1 (5 bases). The V end lost 6 bases, the J end lost 6 bases, and 15 bases lay between the germline ends. The CDR3 runs to 13 residues. The germline gives CDR1 MNHEY, CDR2 SVGEGT.

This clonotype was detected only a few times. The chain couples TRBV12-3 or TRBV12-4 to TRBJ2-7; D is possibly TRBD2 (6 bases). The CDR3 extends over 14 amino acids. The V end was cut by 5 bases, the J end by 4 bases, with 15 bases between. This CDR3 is CASSPGADGYEQYF. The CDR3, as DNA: TGTGCCAGCAGTCCGGGAGCTGACGGATACGAGCAGTACTTC.

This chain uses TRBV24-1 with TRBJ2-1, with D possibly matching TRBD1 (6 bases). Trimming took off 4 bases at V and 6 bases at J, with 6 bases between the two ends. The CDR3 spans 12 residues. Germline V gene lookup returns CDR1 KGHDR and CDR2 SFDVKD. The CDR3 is CATSEQGNEQFF. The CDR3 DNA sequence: TGTGCCACCAGTGAACAGGGCAATGAGCAGTTCTTC.

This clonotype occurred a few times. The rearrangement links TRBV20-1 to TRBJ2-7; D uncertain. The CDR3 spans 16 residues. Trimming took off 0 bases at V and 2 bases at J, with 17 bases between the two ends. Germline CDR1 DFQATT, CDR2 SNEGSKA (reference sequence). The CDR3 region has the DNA TGCAGTGCTAGAGATGGCCGAGTTCCTGGAGCCTACGAGCAGTACTTC. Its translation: CSARDGRVPGAYEQYF.

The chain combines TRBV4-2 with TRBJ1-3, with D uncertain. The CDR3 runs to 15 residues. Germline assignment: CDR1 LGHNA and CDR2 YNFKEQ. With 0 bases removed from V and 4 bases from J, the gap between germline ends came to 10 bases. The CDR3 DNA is TGTGCCAGCAGCCAAGATCTGGGGTGGGGAAACACCATATATTTT. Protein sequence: CASSQDLGWGNTIYF.

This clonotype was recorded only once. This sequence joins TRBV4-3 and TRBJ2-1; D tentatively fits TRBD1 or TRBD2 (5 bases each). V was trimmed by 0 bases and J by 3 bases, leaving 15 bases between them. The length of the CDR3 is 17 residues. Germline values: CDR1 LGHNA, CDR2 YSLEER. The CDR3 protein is CASSQDTPGTIYNEQFF. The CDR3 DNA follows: TGCGCCAGCAGCCAAGATACCCCCGGGACGATCTACAATGAGCAGTTCTTC.

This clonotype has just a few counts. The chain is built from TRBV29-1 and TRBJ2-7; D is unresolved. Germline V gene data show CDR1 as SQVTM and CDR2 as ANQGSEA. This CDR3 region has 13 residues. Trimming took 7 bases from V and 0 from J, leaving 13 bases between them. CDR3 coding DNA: TGCAGCGCCTCCAGGCAACTCTCCTACGAGCAGTACTTC. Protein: CSASRQLSYEQYF.

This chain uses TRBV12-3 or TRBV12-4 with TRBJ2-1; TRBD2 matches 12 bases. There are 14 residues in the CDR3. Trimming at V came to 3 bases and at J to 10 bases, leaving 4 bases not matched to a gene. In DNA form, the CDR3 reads TGTGCCAGCAGTTTGACTAGCGGGAGCAGGGAGCAGTTCTTC. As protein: CASSLTSGSREQFF.

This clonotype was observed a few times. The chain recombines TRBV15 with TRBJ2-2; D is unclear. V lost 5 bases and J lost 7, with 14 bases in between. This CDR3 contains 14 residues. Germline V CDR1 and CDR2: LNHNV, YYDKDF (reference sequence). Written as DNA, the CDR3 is TGTGCCACCAGCGTTCCCGTGCGTGTCGGGGAGCTGTTTTTT. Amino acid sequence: CATSVPVRVGELFF.

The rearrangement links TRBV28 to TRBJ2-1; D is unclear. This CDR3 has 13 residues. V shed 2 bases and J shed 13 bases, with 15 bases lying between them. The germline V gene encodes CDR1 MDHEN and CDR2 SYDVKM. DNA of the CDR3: TGTGCCAGCAGTTTAACCCTATCGGAATTACAGTTCTTC. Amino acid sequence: CASSLTLSELQFF. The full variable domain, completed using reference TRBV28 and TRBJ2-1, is DVKVTQSSRYLVKRTGEKVFLECVQDMDHENMFWYRQDPGLGLRLIYFSYDVKMKEKGDIPEGYSVSREKKERFSLILESASTNQTSMYLCASSLTLSELQFFGPGTRLTVL.

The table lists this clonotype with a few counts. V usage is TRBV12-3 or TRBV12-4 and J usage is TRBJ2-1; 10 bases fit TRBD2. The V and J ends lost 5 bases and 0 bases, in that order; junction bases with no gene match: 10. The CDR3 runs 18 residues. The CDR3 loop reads CASSRKAGGSSSYNEQFF. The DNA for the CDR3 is TGTGCCAGCAGTCGTAAAGCGGGAGGGTCGAGCTCCTACAATGAGCAGTTCTTC.

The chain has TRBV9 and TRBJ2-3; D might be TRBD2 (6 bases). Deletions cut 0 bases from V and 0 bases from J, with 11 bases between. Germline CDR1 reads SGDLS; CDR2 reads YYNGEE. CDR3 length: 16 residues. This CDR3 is CASSVAQAGSTDTQYF. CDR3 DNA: TGTGCCAGCAGCGTAGCTCAGGCGGGAAGCACAGATACGCAGTATTTT.

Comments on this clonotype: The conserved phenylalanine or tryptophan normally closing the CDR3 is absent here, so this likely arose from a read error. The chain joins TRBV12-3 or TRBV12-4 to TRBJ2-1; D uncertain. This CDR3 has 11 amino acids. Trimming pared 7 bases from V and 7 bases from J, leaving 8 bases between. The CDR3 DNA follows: TGTGCCAGCACCCTAGGAAATGAGCAGTTCTCC. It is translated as CASTLGNEQFS.

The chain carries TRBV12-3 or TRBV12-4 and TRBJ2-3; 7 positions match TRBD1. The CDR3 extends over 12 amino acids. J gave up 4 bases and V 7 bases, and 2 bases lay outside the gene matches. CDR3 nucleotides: TGTGCCAGCACCAGGGGGTCAGATACGCAGTATTTT. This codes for CASTRGSDTQYF.

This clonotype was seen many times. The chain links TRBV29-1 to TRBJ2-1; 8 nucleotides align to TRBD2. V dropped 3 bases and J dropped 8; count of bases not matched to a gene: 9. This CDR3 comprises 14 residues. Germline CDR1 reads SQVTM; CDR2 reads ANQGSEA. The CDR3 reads CSVDLWTSFDEQFF. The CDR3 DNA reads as TGCAGCGTTGATCTTTGGACTAGCTTCGATGAGCAGTTCTTC.

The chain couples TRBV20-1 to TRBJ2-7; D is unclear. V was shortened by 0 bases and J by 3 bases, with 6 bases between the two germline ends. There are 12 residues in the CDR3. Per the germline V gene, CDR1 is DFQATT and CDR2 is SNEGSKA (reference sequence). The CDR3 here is CSAREQNYEQYF. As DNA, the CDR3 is TGCAGTGCTAGAGAACAAAACTACGAGCAGTACTTC.

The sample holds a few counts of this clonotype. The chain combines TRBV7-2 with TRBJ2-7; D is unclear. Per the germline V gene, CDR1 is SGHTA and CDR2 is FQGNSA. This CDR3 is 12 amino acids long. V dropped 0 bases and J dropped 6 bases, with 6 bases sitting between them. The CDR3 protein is CASSLARTEQYF. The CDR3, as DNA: TGTGCCAGCAGCTTAGCGAGGACCGAGCAGTACTTC.

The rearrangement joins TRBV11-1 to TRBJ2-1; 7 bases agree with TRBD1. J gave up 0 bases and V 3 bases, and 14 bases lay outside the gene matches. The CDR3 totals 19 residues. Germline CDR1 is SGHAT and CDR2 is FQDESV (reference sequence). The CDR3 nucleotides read TGTGCCAGCAGCTTGGGGCTAGTGGGACAGTCAAGCTCCTACAATGAGCAGTTCTTC. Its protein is CASSLGLVGQSSSYNEQFF.

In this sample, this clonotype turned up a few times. CDR3 DNA sequence: TGTGCCAGCAGTTTTTCCAGCCAGGGAGTCTACGAGCAGTACTTC. This gives the protein CASSFSSQGVYEQYF. The J gene is TRBJ2-7, the V gene TRBV28; the D gene could be TRBD1 or TRBD2 (5 bases each). Germline V gene sequence: CDR1 MDHEN, CDR2 SYDVKM. The CDR3 spans 15 residues. The V and J ends lost 3 bases and 3 bases respectively, with 15 bases between them.

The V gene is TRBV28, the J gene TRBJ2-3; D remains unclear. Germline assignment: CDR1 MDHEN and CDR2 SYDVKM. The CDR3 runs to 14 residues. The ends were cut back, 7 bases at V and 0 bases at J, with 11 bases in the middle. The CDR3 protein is CASTSPGSTDTQYF. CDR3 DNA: TGTGCCAGCACTTCACCCGGAAGCACAGATACGCAGTATTTT. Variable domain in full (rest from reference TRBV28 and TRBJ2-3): DVKVTQSSRYLVKRTGEKVFLECVQDMDHENMFWYRQDPGLGLRLIYFSYDVKMKEKGDIPEGYSVSREKKERFSLILESASTNQTSMYLCASTSPGSTDTQYFGPGTRLTVL.

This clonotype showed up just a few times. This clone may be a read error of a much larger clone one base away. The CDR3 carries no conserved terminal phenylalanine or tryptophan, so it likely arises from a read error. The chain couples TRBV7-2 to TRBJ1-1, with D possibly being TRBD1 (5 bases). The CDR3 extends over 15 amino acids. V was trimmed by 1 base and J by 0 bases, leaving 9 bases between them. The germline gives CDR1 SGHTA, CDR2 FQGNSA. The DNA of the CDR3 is TGTGCCAGCAGCTTAGATGGGGGGATGAACACTGAAGCTTTCTGT. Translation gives CASSLDGGMNTEAFC.

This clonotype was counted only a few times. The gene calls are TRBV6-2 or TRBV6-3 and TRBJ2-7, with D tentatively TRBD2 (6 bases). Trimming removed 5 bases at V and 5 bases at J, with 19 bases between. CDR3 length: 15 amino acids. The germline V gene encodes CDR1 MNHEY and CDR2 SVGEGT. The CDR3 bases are TGTGCCAGCAGTCCGTCAGGGACTTTATCGGACGAGCAGTACTTC. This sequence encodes CASSPSGTLSDEQYF.

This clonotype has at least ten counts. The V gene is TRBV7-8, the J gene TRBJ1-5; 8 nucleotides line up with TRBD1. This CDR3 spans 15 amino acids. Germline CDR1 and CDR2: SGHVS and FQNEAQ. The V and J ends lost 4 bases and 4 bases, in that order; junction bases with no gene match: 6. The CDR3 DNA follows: TGTGCCAGCAGCTCCACACAGGGGGATAATCAGCCCCAGCATTTT. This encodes CASSSTQGDNQPQHF. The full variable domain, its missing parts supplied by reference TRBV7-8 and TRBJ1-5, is GAGVSQSPRYKVAKRGQDVALRCDPISGHVSLFWYQQALGQGPEFLTYFQNEAQLDKSGLPSDRFFAERPEGSVSTLKIQRTQQEDSAVYLCASSSTQGDNQPQHFGDGTRLSIL.

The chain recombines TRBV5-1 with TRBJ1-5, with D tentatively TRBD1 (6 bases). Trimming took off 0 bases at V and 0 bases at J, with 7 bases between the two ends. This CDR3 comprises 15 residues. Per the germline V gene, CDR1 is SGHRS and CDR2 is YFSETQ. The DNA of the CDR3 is TGCGCCAGCAGCTTGGGGGACAATAGCAATCAGCCCCAGCATTTT. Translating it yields CASSLGDNSNQPQHF.

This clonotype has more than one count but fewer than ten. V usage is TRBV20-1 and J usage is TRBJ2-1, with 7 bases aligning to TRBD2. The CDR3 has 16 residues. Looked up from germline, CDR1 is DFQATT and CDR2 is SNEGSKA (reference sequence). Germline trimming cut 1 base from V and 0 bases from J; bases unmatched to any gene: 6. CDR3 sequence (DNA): TGCAGTGCTAGAGCCCTTCGGGAGGCCTCCTACAATGAGCAGTTCTTC. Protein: CSARALREASYNEQFF.

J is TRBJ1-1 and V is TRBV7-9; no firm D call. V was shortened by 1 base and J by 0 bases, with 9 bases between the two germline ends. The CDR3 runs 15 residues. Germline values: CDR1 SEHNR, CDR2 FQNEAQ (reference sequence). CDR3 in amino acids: CASSLDRGMNTEAFF. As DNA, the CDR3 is TGTGCCAGCAGCTTAGATCGCGGGATGAACACTGAAGCTTTCTTT. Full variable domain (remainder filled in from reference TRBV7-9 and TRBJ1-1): DTGVSQNPRHKITKRGQNVTFRCDPISEHNRLYWYRQTLGQGPEFLTYFQNEAQLEKSRLLSDRFSAERPKGSFSTLEIQRTEQGDSAMYLCASSLDRGMNTEAFFGQGTRLTVV.

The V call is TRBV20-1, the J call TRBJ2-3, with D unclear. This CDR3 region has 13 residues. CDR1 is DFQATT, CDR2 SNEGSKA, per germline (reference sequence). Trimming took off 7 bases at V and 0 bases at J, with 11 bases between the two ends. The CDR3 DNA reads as TGCAGTGAACTGGCCTCTAGCACAGATACGCAGTATTTT. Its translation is CSELASSTDTQYF.

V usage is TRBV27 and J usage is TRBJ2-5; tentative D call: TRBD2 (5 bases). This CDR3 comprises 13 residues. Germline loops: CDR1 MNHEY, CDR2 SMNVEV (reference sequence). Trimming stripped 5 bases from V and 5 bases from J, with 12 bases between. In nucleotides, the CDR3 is TGTGCCAGCAGTAAGACTACTGGGGAGACCCAGTACTTC. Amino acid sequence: CASSKTTGETQYF.

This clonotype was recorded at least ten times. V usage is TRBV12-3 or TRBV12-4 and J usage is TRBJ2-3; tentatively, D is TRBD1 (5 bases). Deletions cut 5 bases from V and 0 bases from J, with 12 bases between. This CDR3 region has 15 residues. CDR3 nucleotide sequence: TGTGCCAGCAGTCCCCGACAGAGTAGCACAGATACGCAGTATTTT. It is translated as CASSPRQSSTDTQYF.

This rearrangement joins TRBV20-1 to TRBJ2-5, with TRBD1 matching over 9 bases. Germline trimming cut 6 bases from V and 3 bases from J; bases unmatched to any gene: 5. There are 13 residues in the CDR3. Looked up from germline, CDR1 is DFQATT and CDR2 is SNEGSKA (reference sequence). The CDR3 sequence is CSAAWTGEETQYF. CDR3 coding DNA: TGCAGTGCGGCCTGGACAGGGGAAGAGACCCAGTACTTC.

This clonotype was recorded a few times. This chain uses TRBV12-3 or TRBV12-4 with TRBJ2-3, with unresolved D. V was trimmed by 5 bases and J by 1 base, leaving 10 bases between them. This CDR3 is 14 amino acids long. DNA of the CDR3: TGTGCCAGCAGTAATGTACCCGGCACAGATACGCAGTATTTT. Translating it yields CASSNVPGTDTQYF.